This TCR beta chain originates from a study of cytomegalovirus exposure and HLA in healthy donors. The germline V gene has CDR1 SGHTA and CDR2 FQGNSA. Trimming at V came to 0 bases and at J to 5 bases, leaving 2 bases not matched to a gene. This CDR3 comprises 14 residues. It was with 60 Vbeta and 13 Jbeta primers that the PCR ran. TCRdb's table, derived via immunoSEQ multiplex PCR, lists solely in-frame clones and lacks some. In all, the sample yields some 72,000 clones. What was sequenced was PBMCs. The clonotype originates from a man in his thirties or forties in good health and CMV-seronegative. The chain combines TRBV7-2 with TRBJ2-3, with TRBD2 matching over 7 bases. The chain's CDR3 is CASSLATSVDTQYF. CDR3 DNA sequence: TGTGCCAGCAGCTTAGCAACTAGCGTAGATACGCAGTATTTT.